The present T cell receptor beta chain was sequenced within a study of T cell responses to AZD1222 COVID-19 vaccine. Study findings and constraints: After the peak T cell response, and only then, were repertoires sampled.

As to this clone: Its specificity is unknown.

Measured with immunoSEQ multiplex PCR; TCRdb has only the in-frame clones, and not every one. This table has around 170,000 clones, 90% appearing once. Between the trimmed V and J ends, which lost 5 bases and 0 bases, there was a span of 10 bases. The CDR3 sequence is 15 residues long. Germline loops: CDR1 SGHAT, CDR2 FQNNGV. This specimen consisted of peripheral blood, obtained on day 0 of AZD1222 vaccination. The rearrangement links TRBV11-2 to TRBJ2-2, with D perhaps being TRBD1 or TRBD2 (6 bases each). The clonotype comes from an adult in good health. Here the CDR3 DNA reads TGTGCCAGCAGCCCCCGGGGGCCGAACACCGGGGAGCTGTTTTTT. The encoded protein is CASSPRGPNTGELFF.